This passage covers 10 T cell receptor beta chains from one sample sequenced in a study of blood T cell repertoires in COVID-19. Sequenced by immunoSEQ multiplex PCR; TCRdb stores in-frame clones only, minus some. The sample has 70,000 to 100,000 clones, 82% seen once; the top ten hold around 7.3%. Sequences were obtained from peripheral blood. The receptors were sampled from a man over 45 with active or convalescent COVID-19.

For this clone: This same CDR3 is encoded by further DNA sequences in the sample. The chain has TRBV18 and TRBJ1-1, with TRBD1 as a possible D gene (6 bases). Trimming stripped 3 bases from V and 1 base from J, with 9 bases between. CDR1 is KGHSH, CDR2 LQKENI, per germline. This CDR3 contains 14 residues. The CDR3 loop reads CASSPLGGNTEAFF. The DNA for the CDR3 is TGTGCCAGCTCACCCCTAGGGGGGAACACTGAAGCTTTCTTT.

The chain couples TRBV5-1 to TRBJ2-5; 10 nucleotides align to TRBD2. The ends lost 0 bases at V and 1 base at J; junction bases unmatched: 3. This CDR3 is 16 amino acids long. The germline V gene encodes CDR1 SGHRS and CDR2 YFSETQ. CDR3 nucleotide sequence: TGCGCCAGCAGCTTGGGGATAGCGGGGGGCCAAGAGACCCAGTACTTC. It codes for CASSLGIAGGQETQYF.

The chain has TRBV10-3 and TRBJ2-2; a possible D gene is TRBD2 (5 bases). The CDR3 has 14 residues. V dropped 4 bases and J dropped 5 bases, with 11 bases sitting between them. The germline CDR1 and CDR2 sequences are ENHRY and SYGVKD. The CDR3 loop reads CAISVVEGTGELFF. CDR3 sequence (DNA): TGTGCCATCAGTGTAGTCGAGGGTACCGGGGAGCTGTTTTTT.

In this sample, this clone turned up once. Additional DNA sequences in this sample encode the identical CDR3. This chain links TRBV4-1 with TRBJ1-5, with TRBD1 as a possible D gene (5 bases). The V end was cut by 0 bases, the J end by 2 bases, with 8 bases between. This CDR3 contains 15 residues. Per the germline V gene, CDR1 is MGHRA and CDR2 is YSYEKL. Written as DNA, the CDR3 is TGCGCCAGCAGCCAAGAGGGCAGGGGCAATCAGCCCCAGCATTTT. Protein product: CASSQEGRGNQPQHF.

The V gene is TRBV6-5, the J gene TRBJ1-2; tentative D call: TRBD1 (5 bases). V was clipped by 3 bases and J by 5 bases, with 16 bases between them. The CDR3 spans 15 residues. Germline-derived CDR1 and CDR2 are MNHEY and SVGAGI. CDR3 nucleotides: TGTGCCAGCAGTTATGGGCACCAGGGCGGTTATGGCTACACCTTC. Protein product: CASSYGHQGGYGYTF.

The V gene is TRBV6-4, the J gene TRBJ2-7; D might be TRBD1 (5 bases). V was pared by 7 bases and J by 5 bases, with 18 bases between. This CDR3 region has 14 residues. Germline CDR1 reads MRHNA; CDR2 reads SNTAGT. The CDR3 is CASNYTSWGDEQYF. For the CDR3, the DNA is TGTGCCAGCAACTACACTTCCTGGGGCGACGAGCAGTACTTC.

This clone has only one observation. J is TRBJ1-1 and V is TRBV28; maybe TRBD1 (5 bases). CDR3 length equals 13 residues. Trimming took off 8 bases at V and 0 bases at J, with 10 bases between the two ends. In germline, CDR1 is MDHEN, CDR2 SYDVKM. The CDR3 sequence is CASYPGMNTEAFF. The CDR3 coding sequence is TGTGCCAGCTACCCAGGGATGAACACTGAAGCTTTCTTT.

In the case of this clone: This specimen includes other DNA sequences encoding the same CDR3. J is TRBJ2-5 and V is TRBV11-2; 8 positions agree with TRBD1. Germline values: CDR1 SGHAT, CDR2 FQNNGV. The CDR3 sequence is 13 residues long. V gave up 5 bases and J gave up 5 bases; unmatched junction bases: 4. CDR3 residues: CASSSTGGETQYF. DNA for the CDR3: TGTGCCAGCAGCAGTACAGGGGGGGAGACCCAGTACTTC. Using reference TRBV11-2 and TRBJ2-5 for the parts outside the CDR3, the full variable domain is EAGVAQSPRYKIIEKRQSVAFWCNPISGHATLYWYQQILGQGPKLLIQFQNNGVVDDSQLPKDRFSAERLKGVDSTLKIQPAKLEDSAVYLCASSSTGGETQYFGPGTRLLVL.

The J gene is TRBJ2-1, the V gene TRBV5-6; D gene ambiguous. With 3 bases removed from V and 0 bases from J, the gap between germline ends came to 10 bases. The CDR3 length is 15 residues. Per the germline V gene, CDR1 is SGHDT and CDR2 is YYEEEE. The CDR3 loop reads CASSSGQYSYNEQFF. CDR3 DNA sequence: TGTGCCAGCAGCTCAGGCCAGTACTCCTACAATGAGCAGTTCTTC.

The chain employs TRBV5-1 and TRBJ2-2; 8 positions agree with TRBD1. The CDR3 is 15 residues long. Losses at the gene ends were 2 bases for V and 5 bases for J; bases not matched to a gene: 5. Germline lookup yields CDR1 SGHRS and CDR2 YFSETQ. CDR3 DNA: TGCGCCAGCAGCTTCCGGGACAGGCCAACCGGGGAGCTGTTTTTT. It codes for CASSFRDRPTGELFF.